This T cell receptor (beta chain) was profiled in a study of blood T cell repertoires in COVID-19. The V end was cut by 2 bases, the J end by 1 base, with 6 bases between. There are 13 residues in the CDR3. Looked up from germline, CDR1 is SGHRS and CDR2 is YFSETQ. In the original analysis: It was from reference gene primer amplification that nucleated cell counts were estimated. Assay used: immunoSEQ multiplex PCR; TCRdb lists only in-frame clones, some missing. Clonal size and the V and J genes are those of that table, whereas D and trimming came from the DNA. Of 200,000 to 300,000 clones listed, 85% to 90% are singletons.

The source material was peripheral blood. The V call is TRBV5-1, the J call TRBJ1-1; D unresolved. The TCR originated in a woman between 65 and 79 years old with active or convalescent COVID-19. Here the CDR3 DNA reads TGCGCCAGCAGCTTTTACGGGAACACTGAAGCTTTCTTT. Amino acids: CASSFYGNTEAFF. Full variable domain (outside the CDR3, taken from reference TRBV5-1 and TRBJ1-1): KAGVTQTPRYLIKTRGQQVTLSCSPISGHRSVSWYQQTPGQGLQFLFEYFSETQRNKGNFPGRFSGRQFSNSRSEMNVSTLELGDSALYLCASSFYGNTEAFFGQGTRLTVV.